This T cell receptor (beta chain) was documented in a study of OX40 agonist ivuxolimab in advanced cancers. The CDR3 is 13 residues long. Trimming took 6 bases from V and 5 from J; bases not matched to a gene: 5. Germline CDR1 is LNHDA and CDR2 is SQIVND (reference sequence). The assay was immunoSEQ multiplex PCR, and TCRdb's table has in-frame clones only and misses some. Among some 70,000 clones listed, about 88% were seen once. Broader study findings: More expanded clones were seen, on average, in CD8+ T cells than in CD4+. At doses 0.1 to 3.0 mg/kg, CD4+ and CD8+ clones expanded.

About this clone itself: No antigen is known for it.

Sequences were derived from CD4+ or CD8+ T cells sorted from blood, sampled in a trial of the OX40 agonist ivuxolimab. The chain uses TRBV19 and TRBJ2-7; 9 positions agree with TRBD1. The TCR comes from an adult with an advanced solid tumor such as melanoma, head and neck, liver or kidney cancer. The CDR3 DNA reads TGTGCCAGTAGGGGGACAGGGTTCCACGAGCAGTACTTC. Protein sequence: CASRGTGFHEQYF.